The rows below give T cell receptor beta chains drawn from one sample of a study of blood T cell repertoires in COVID-19. Here immunoSEQ multiplex PCR was the method, and the copy in TCRdb shows in-frame clones only, minus some. This table has around 300,000 clones, roughly 85% appearing once. The source material was peripheral blood. These receptors originate from a human donor in a cohort sampled during active COVID-19. CDR3s include the opening cysteine and the closing phenylalanine or tryptophan. A D gene is named only where the DNA matches it firmly. Rows may omit the clone size; those that give it use once, few, many or a size class.

size	D	V	J	CDR3	DNA
once	TRBD1	TRBV18	TRBJ2-5	CASSPPTGSETQYF	TGTGCCAGCTCACCACCGACAGGGTCCGAGACCCAGTACTTC
few	NA	TRBV5-1	TRBJ2-7	CASSPVGDNLSYEQYF	TGCGCCAGCAGCCCGGTAGGGGACAACTTATCCTACGAGCAGTACTTC
once	TRBD1	TRBV12-3/TRBV12-4	TRBJ2-7	CASRRDRRGEQYF	TGTGCCAGCAGACGGGACAGGCGGGGCGAGCAGTACTTC
few	TRBD1	TRBV25-1	TRBJ1-5	CASSGDSGRNQPQHF	TGTGCCAGCAGTGGGGACAGTGGTCGGAATCAGCCCCAGCATTTT
NA	TRBD1	TRBV19	TRBJ1-2	CASSIGTGIWGYTF	TGTGCCAGTAGTATTGGGACAGGGATCTGGGGCTACACCTTC
once	TRBD1	TRBV5-1	TRBJ1-5	CASSPEGQGALGDQPQHF	TGCGCCAGCAGCCCGGAAGGACAGGGGGCTCTTGGGGATCAGCCCCAGCATTTT
NA	TRBD1	TRBV6-5	TRBJ1-1	CASTRRTGRTEAFF	TGTGCCAGCACCCGAAGGACAGGGCGCACTGAAGCTTTCTTT
few	NA	TRBV3-1/TRBV3-2	TRBJ1-2	CAIRGNGGYTF	TGTGCCATCCGGGGTAATGGTGGCTACACCTTC
NA	TRBD2	TRBV30	TRBJ2-3	CAWSRGLAGGVDTQYF	TGTGCCTGGAGTCGAGGGCTAGCGGGGGGGGTAGATACGCAGTATTTT
NA	TRBD1	TRBV11-3	TRBJ1-1	CASSSTGDTEAFF	TGTGCCAGCAGCTCTACAGGGGACACTGAAGCTTTCTTT
NA	NA	TRBV29-1	TRBJ1-1	CSVPGAMNTEAFF	TGCAGCGTTCCGGGAGCCATGAACACTGAAGCTTTCTTT
NA	TRBD1	TRBV5-8	TRBJ1-6	CASSAGTGDSPLHF	TGTGCCAGCAGCGCCGGGACAGGGGATTCACCCCTCCACTTT
NA	TRBD1	TRBV7-9	TRBJ2-7	CASCLGQSYEQYF	TGTGCCAGCTGCCTGGGACAGTCCTACGAGCAGTACTTC
NA	NA	TRBV10-3	TRBJ2-2	CASRAARDTGELFF	TGTGCCTCTCGAGCGGCCCGGGACACCGGGGAGCTGTTTTTT
NA	NA	TRBV6-5	TRBJ1-5	CASSYSRYSNQPQHF	TGTGCCAGCAGTTACTCGAGGTATAGCAATCAGCCCCAGCATTTT
once	NA	TRBV19	TRBJ1-2	CASSLHYGYTF	TGTGCCAGTAGCCTACACTATGGCTACACCTTC
NA	NA	TRBV14	TRBJ2-3	CASSLGPGTDTQYF	TGTGCCAGCAGCCTGGGGCCGGGCACAGATACGCAGTATTTT
NA	NA	TRBV14	TRBJ2-2	CASSQARTRLSGELFF	TGTGCCAGCTCCCAAGCGCGGACTCGGTTGTCCGGGGAGCTGTTTTTT
NA	TRBD1	TRBV3-1/TRBV3-2	TRBJ1-1	CASSHSTGGFTEAFF	TGTGCCAGCAGCCACTCGACAGGGGGATTCACTGAAGCTTTCTTT
NA	NA	TRBV6-5	TRBJ1-2	CASSYVLSGKSYGYTF	TGTGCCAGCAGTTACGTCCTCTCAGGGAAGTCGTATGGCTACACCTTC
NA	NA	TRBV7-8	TRBJ2-5	CASSLQGQETQYF	TGTGCCAGCAGTCTACAGGGCCAAGAGACCCAGTACTTC
once	NA	TRBV5-1	TRBJ2-1	CASSSTGSSYNEQFF	TGCGCCAGCAGCTCTACGGGTAGCTCCTACAATGAGCAGTTCTTC
NA	NA	TRBV19	TRBJ1-1	CASSPEMNTEAFF	TGTGCCAGTAGTCCGGAGATGAACACTGAAGCTTTCTTT
NA	NA	TRBV18	TRBJ1-1	CASSAIGNTEAFF	TGTGCCAGCTCTGCCATCGGGAACACTGAAGCTTTCTTT
NA	TRBD1	TRBV15	TRBJ1-2	CATSGTGVGEYGYTF	TGTGCCACCAGCGGGACAGGAGTTGGCGAGTATGGCTACACCTTC
few	NA	TRBV9	TRBJ2-2	CASSVGGSYTGELFF	TGTGCCAGCAGCGTAGGAGGCAGCTACACCGGGGAGCTGTTTTTT
NA	NA	TRBV3-1/TRBV3-2	TRBJ1-2	CASSAFNYGYTF	TGTGCCAGCAGTGCGTTTAACTATGGCTACACCTTC
once	TRBD1	TRBV19	TRBJ1-4	CASSMMGQAWEKLFF	TGTGCCAGTAGTATGATGGGACAGGCTTGGGAAAAACTGTTTTTT